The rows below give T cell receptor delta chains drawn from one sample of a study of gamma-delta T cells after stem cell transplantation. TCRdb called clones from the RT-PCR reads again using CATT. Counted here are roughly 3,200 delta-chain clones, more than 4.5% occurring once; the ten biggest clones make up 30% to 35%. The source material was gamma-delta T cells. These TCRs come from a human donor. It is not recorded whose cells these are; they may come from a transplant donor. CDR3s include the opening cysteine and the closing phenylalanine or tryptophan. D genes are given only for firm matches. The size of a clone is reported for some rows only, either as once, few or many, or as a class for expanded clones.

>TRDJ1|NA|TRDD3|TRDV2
TGTGCCTGTGACATACTGGGGGATAATACCTCCAAACTCATCTTT
CACDILGDNTSKLIF
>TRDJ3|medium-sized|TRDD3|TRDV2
TGTGCCTGTGACACTGGGGGACCTAGCTCCTGGGACACCCGACAGATGTTTTTC
CACDTGGPSSWDTRQMFF
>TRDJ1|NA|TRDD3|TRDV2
TGTGCCTGTGACATTCTGGGGGGGGCATACACCGATAAACTCATCTTT
CACDILGGAYTDKLIF
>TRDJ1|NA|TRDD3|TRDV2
TGTGCCTGTGACATTCTGGGGGATACGCGGGGGGCCACCGATAAACTCATCTTT
CACDILGDTRGATDKLIF
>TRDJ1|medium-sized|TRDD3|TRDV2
TGTGCCTGTGACTCCATCCAGATACTGGGGGATATCGTCTCCGAGTACACCGATAAACTCATCTTT
CACDSIQILGDIVSEYTDKLIF
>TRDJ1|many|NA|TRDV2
TGTGCCTGTGACACGATCGGTTCGTACACCGATAAACTCATCTTT
CACDTIGSYTDKLIF
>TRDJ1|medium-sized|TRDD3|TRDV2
TGTGCCTGTGACGCTATGGGGGACATGTACACCGATAAACTCATCTTT
CACDAMGDMYTDKLIF
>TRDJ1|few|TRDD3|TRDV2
TGTGCCTGTGATCGGCTGGGGGATACCCGGCTTGATAAACTCATCTTT
CACDRLGDTRLDKLIF
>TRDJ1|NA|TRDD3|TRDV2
TGTGCCTGTGACATCAATACTGGGGGATACGCAGTTAACGATAAACTCATCTTT
CACDINTGGYAVNDKLIF
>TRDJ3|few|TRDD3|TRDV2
TGTGCCTGTGACACGGTCGGGGGGGGATACGTCCTCACCTTC
CACDTVGGGYVLTF
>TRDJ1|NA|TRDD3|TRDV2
TGTGCCTGTGACCCTTTACTGGGGGATACTCAGAACCACGATAAACTCATCTTT
CACDPLLGDTQNHDKLIF
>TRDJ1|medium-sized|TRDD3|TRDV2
TGTGCCTGTGACACCGTAATGGGGGATACGCGGGGCTACACCGATAAACTCATCTTT
CACDTVMGDTRGYTDKLIF
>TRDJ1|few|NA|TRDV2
TGTGCCCGTGACACCCTTACTGGGCCCCGCTGCGATAAACTCATCTTT
CARDTLTGPRCDKLIF
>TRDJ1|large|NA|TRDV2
TGTGCCTGTGAACCCTTAACTCCGGGGGTTAAACTCATCTTT
CACEPLTPGVKLIF
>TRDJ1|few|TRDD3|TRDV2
TGTGCCTGTGACCCTTTACTGGGGGATACAAACGATAAACTCATCTTT
CACDPLLGDTNDKLIF
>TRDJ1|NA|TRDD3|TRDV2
TGTGCCTGTGACACCCTACTGGGGGATACGCCTAAAGGCTCCGATAAACTCATCTTT
CACDTLLGDTPKGSDKLIF
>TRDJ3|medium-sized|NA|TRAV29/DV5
TGTGCAGCAAGCGCGGGGGCCATTGTGGACACCCGACAGATGTTTTTC
CAASAGAIVDTRQMFF
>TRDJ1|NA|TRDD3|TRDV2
TGTGCCTGTGACACCGTGGCTATACTGGGGGATCCGTTCCCGTACACCGATAAACTCATCTTT
CACDTVAILGDPFPYTDKLIF
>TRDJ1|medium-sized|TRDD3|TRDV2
TGTGCCTGTGACCCCGTACTGGGGGATACAGGGGAGGGCGATAAACTCATCTTT
CACDPVLGDTGEGDKLIF
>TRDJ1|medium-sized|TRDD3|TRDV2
TGTGCCTGTTTCCCTCTGGGGGGCTACACCGATAAACTCATCTTT
CACFPLGGYTDKLIF
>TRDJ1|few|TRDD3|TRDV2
TGTGCCTGTGACTCGGCTGGGGGATACGACACCGATAAACTCATCTTT
CACDSAGGYDTDKLIF
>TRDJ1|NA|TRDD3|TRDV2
TGTGCCTGTGATCCAGTTACTGGGGGATACGCGGCTAAACTCATCTTT
CACDPVTGGYAAKLIF
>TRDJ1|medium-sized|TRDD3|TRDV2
TGTGCCTGTTTTTCTCTGGGGGATTTCGGCGATAAACTCATCTTT
CACFSLGDFGDKLIF
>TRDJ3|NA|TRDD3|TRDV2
TGTGCCTGTGACACCCTACTGGGGGATAGTACCTGGGACACCCGACAGATGTTTTTC
CACDTLLGDSTWDTRQMFF
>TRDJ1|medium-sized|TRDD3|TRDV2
TGTGCCTGTGACTTACTGGGGGATACGGGCCACACCGATAAACTCATCTTT
CACDLLGDTGHTDKLIF
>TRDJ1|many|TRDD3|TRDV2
TGTGCCTGTGACACCATACTGGGGGATACTCTACTTACCGCTAAACTCATCTTT
CACDTILGDTLLTAKLIF
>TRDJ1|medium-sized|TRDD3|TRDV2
TGTGCCTGTGACACCGGGACCCTCCTCGGGGGATACGCGGAGAAACTCATCTTT
CACDTGTLLGGYAEKLIF
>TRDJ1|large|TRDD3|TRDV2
TGTGCCTGTGACACCGTTGTACTGGGGGATAATGACCATAAACTCATCTTT
CACDTVVLGDNDHKLIF
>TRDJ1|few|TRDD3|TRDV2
TGTGCCTGTGACCCTCTCGCAATGGGGGATACCCGGAGGAATTACACCGATAAACTCATCTTT
CACDPLAMGDTRRNYTDKLIF
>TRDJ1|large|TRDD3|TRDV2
TGTGCCTGTGACCCGCTGGGGGGGGCATACACCGATAAACTCATCTTT
CACDPLGGAYTDKLIF
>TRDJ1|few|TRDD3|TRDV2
TGTGCCTGTGACACGGTCTATGGGGGGGATACGCGGGGAACCACCGATAAACTCATCTTT
CACDTVYGGDTRGTTDKLIF
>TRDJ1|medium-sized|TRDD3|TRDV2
TGTGCCTGTGACACCTTAAGTGGGGGATACGCGTGGAAACTCATCTTT
CACDTLSGGYAWKLIF
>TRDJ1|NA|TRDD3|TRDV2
TGTGCCTGTGATTTTCTACTGGGGGATACCCGGAGGAATTACACCGATAAACTCATCTTT
CACDFLLGDTRRNYTDKLIF
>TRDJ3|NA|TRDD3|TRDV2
TGTGCCTGTGACGCCTTACTGGGGGATACAATCTCCTGGGACACCCGACAGATGTTTTTC
CACDALLGDTISWDTRQMFF
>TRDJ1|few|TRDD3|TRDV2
TGTGCCACTTGGGGGATCGACAAACTCATCTTT
CATWGIDKLIF
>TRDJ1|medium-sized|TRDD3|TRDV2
TGTGCCTGTGACAATATTCCCTTGGGGGATCCGGTAGACACCGATAAACTCATCTTT
CACDNIPLGDPVDTDKLIF
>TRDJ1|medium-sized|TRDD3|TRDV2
TGTGCCTGTGACTCGTTACTGGGGGCCCAGTACACCGATAAACTCATCTTT
CACDSLLGAQYTDKLIF
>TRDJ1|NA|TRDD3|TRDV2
TGTGCCTGTGACGCCGTGGGGGATACTTGGGCCGATAAACTCATCTTT
CACDAVGDTWADKLIF
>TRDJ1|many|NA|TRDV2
TGTGCCTGTGACACCGTGAGTTTCCCTCCTACTGGGGACCTCGATAAACTCATCTTT
CACDTVSFPPTGDLDKLIF
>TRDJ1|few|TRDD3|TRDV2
TGTGCCTGTGACACTCTGGGGGATGACACCGATAAACCCATCTTT
CACDTLGDDTDKPIF
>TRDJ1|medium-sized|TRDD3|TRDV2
TGTGCCTGTGACACGGTGGGGCCAGTAGTTCTGGGCGGGGGATACACCGATAAACTCATCTTT
CACDTVGPVVLGGGYTDKLIF
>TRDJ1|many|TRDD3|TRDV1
TGTGCTCTTGGGGAACGAGTACTGGGGGCTTATAAACTCATCTTT
CALGERVLGAYKLIF
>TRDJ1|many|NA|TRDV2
TGTGCCTGTGACACTCTTGGGGGCCGCGATGAACTCATCTTT
CACDTLGGRDELIF
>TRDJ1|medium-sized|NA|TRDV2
TGTGCCTGTGACACCGTCGGGATGGACGATAAACTCATCTTT
CACDTVGMDDKLIF
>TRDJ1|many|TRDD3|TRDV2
TGTGCCTGTGACCCTTTGACTGGGGGACATCAACGTAAGCTCAAACTCATCTTT
CACDPLTGGHQRKLKLIF
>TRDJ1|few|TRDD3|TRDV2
TGTGCCTGTGACACCGTACTGGGGGACTTCAACACCGATAAACTCATCTTT
CACDTVLGDFNTDKLIF
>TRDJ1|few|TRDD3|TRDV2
TGTGCCTGTGAAAACCTGGGGGATACGCGGGGCTACACCGATAAACTCATCTTT
CACENLGDTRGYTDKLIF
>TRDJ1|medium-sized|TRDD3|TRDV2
TGTGCCTGTGAATCCCTGGGGGACAACACCGATAAACTCATCTTT
CACESLGDNTDKLIF
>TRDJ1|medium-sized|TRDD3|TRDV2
TGTGCCTGTGACACCTGGGGCCTGGGGGGTACGAGCACCGATAAACTCATCTTT
CACDTWGLGGTSTDKLIF
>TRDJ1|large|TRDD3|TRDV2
TGTGCCTGTGACACCATCTCTGGGGGATACGCGGCTAAACTCATCTTT
CACDTISGGYAAKLIF